This TCR beta chain was captured by sequencing in a study of PD-1 blockade in classical Hodgkin lymphoma. Study as a whole: Patients in the cohort were put on intravenous nivolumab, 3 mg/kg every 2 weeks.

TCRdb keeps only in-frame clones here, not all; method: immunoSEQ multiplex PCR. The sample holds roughly 3,800 clones, roughly 87% seen once. In regard to this clone: Its target is not known.

The study's findings and limits: Baseline diversity in complete responders resembled that of newly diagnosed patients. Whereas CD4+ TCR diversity had risen significantly by C4D1, CD8+ TCR diversity had not.

The CDR3 runs 14 residues. Trimming shortened V by 7 bases and J by 1 base, and 13 bases separated the two germline ends. CDR1 MNHNS and CDR2 SASEGT come from the germline V gene. Relapses following autologous stem cell transplantation were seen in all patients, with brentuximab vedotin exposure varying. Purification of CD4+ T cells from thawed PBMCs was performed via magnetic negative selection. Progressive disease, partial response or complete response was each patient's best response. The TCR comes from a human donor with classical Hodgkin lymphoma. V is TRBV6-1 and J is TRBJ1-1, with a possible D match to TRBD1 (6 bases). The material was CD4+ T cells from blood, obtained at baseline. The CDR3 DNA reads as TGTGCCAGCAAATGGGGAGGGGGGAACACTGAAGCTTTCTTT. It specifies CASKWGGGNTEAFF.